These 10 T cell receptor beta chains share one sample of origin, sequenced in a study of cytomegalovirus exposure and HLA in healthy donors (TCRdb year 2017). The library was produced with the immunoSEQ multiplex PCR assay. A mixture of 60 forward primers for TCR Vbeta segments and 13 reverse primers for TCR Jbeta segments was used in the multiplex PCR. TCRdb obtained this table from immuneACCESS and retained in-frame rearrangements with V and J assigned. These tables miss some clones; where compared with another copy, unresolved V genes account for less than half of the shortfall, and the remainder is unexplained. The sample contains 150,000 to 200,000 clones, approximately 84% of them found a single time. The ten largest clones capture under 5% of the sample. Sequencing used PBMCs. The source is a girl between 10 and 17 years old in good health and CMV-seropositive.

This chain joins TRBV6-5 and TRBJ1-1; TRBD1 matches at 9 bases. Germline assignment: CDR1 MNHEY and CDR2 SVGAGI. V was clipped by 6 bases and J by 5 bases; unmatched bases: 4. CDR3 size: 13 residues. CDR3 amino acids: CASSDRGRTEAFF. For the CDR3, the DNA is TGTGCCAGCAGCGACAGGGGGAGGACTGAAGCTTTCTTT.

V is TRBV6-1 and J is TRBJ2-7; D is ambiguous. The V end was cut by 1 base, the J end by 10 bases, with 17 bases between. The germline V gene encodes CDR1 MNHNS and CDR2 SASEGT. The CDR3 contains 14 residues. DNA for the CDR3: TGTGCCAGCAGTGAAGTCCGAAAAAACTCCCGCCAGTACTTC. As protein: CASSEVRKNSRQYF.

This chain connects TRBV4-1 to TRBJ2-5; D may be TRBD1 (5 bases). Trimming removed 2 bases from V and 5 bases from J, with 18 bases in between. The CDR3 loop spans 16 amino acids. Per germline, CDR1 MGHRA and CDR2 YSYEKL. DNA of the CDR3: TGCGCCAGCAGCCAACGAGCAGGGTTCTCCCTGGAGACCCAGTACTTC. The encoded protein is CASSQRAGFSLETQYF.

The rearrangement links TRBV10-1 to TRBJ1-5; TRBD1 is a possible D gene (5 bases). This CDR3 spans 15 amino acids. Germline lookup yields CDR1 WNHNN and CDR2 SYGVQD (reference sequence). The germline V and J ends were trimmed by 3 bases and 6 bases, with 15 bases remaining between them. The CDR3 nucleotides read TGCGCCAGCAGTGATGCAGGCCGGGGGGGTCAGCCCCAGCATTTT. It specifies CASSDAGRGGQPQHF.

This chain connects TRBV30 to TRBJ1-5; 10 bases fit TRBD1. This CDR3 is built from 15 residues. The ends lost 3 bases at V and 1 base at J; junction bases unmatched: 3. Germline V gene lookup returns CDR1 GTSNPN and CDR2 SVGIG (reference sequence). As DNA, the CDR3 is TGTGCCTGGAGCAGACAGGGGGCGAGCAATCAGCCCCAGCATTTT. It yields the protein CAWSRQGASNQPQHF.

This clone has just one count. CDR3 sequence reads: CASSSRGSAGGELFF. As DNA, the CDR3 is TGTGCCAGCAGCTCCCGGGGGTCCGCGGGCGGGGAGCTGTTTTTT. This rearrangement joins TRBV7-9 to TRBJ2-2; a weak D match, TRBD2 (6 bases). Trimming left V 4 bases short and J 7 bases short, with 16 bases between. CDR1 and CDR2 (germline): SEHNR, FQNEAQ (reference sequence). The CDR3 runs to 15 residues.

The CDR3 here is CASSPMGGGTYEQYF. The DNA for the CDR3 is TGTGCCAGCAGCCCAATGGGCGGGGGGACCTACGAGCAGTACTTC. V usage is TRBV13 and J usage is TRBJ2-7; 8 bases line up with TRBD2. This CDR3 is 15 amino acids long. The trim removed 5 bases at V and 2 bases at J, leaving 8 bases unmatched. The V gene's germline CDR1 is PRHDT and CDR2 FYEKMQ (reference sequence).

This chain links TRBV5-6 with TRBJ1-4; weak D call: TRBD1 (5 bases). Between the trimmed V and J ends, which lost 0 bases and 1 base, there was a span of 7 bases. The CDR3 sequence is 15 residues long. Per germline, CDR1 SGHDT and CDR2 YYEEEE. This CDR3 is CASSLAGRTNEKLFF. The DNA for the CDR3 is TGTGCCAGCAGCTTGGCAGGGCGAACTAATGAAAAACTGTTTTTT.

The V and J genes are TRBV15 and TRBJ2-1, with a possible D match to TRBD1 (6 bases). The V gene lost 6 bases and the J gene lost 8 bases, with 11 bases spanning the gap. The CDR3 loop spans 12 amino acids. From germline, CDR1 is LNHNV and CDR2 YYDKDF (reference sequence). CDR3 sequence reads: CATRTTGDEQFF. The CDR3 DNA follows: TGTGCCACCAGGACGACAGGCGATGAGCAGTTCTTC.

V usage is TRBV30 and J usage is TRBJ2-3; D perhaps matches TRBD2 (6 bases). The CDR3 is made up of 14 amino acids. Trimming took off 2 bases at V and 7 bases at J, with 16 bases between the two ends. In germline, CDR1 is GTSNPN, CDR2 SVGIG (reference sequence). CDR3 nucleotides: TGTGCCTGGAGTTTGGAGGGGCATGAAAATACGCAGTATTTT. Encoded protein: CAWSLEGHENTQYF.